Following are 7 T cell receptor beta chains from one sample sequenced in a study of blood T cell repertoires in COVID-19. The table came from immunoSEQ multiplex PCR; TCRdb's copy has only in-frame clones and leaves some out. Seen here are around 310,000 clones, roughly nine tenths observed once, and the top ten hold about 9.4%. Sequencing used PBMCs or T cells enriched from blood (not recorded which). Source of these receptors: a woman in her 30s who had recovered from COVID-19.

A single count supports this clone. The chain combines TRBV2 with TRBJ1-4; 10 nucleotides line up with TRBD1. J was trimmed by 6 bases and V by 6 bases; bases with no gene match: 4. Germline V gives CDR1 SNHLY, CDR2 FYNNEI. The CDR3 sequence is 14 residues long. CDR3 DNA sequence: TGTGCCAGCAGCCCCGACAGGGGGCATGAAAAACTGTTTTTT. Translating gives CASSPDRGHEKLFF.

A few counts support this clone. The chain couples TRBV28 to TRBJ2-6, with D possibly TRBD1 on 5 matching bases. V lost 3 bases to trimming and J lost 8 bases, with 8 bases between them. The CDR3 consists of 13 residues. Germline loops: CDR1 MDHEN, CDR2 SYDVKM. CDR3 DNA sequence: TGTGCCAGCAGTTTCCCAGGGACCAACGTCCTGACTTTC. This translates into CASSFPGTNVLTF.

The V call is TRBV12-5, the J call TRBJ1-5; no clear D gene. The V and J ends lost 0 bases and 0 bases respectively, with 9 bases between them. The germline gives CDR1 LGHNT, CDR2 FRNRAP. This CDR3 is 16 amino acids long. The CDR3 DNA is TGTGCTAGTGGTTTGGTACAACGTAATAGCAATCAGCCCCAGCATTTT. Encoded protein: CASGLVQRNSNQPQHF. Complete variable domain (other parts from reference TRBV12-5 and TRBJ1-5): DARVTQTPRHKVTEMGQEVTMRCQPILGHNTVFWYRQTMMQGLELLAYFRNRAPLDDSGMPKDRFSAEMPDATLATLKIQPSEPRDSAVYFCASGLVQRNSNQPQHFGDGTRLSIL.

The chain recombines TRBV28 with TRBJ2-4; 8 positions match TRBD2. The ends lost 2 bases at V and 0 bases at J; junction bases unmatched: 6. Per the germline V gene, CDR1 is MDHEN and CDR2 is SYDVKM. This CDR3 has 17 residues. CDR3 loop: CASSLSGLALAKNIQYF. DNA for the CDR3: TGTGCCAGCAGTTTAAGCGGACTAGCCCTAGCCAAAAACATTCAGTACTTC.

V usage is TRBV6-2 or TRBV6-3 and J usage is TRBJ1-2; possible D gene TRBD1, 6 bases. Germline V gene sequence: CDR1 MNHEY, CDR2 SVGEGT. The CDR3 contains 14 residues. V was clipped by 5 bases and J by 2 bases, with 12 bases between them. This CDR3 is CASSRTATNYGYTF. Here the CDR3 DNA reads TGTGCCAGCAGTAGGACAGCTACGAACTATGGCTACACCTTC.

The CDR3 is CASRGLSYEQYF. The CDR3 DNA is TGTGCCAGCAGGGGCCTCTCCTACGAGCAGTACTTC. This chain joins TRBV27 and TRBJ2-7; no definite D call. The CDR3 is made up of 12 amino acids. V was cut by 6 bases and J by 0 bases, with 6 bases left in between. In germline, CDR1 is MNHEY, CDR2 SMNVEV (reference sequence).

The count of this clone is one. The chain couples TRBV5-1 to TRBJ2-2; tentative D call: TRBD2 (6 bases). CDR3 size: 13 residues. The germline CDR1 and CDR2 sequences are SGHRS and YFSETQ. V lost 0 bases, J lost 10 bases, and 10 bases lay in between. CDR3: CASSLAGGKELFF. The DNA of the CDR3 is TGCGCCAGCAGCTTGGCCGGGGGAAAGGAGCTGTTTTTT.